This TCR beta chain was sequenced in a study of neurological immune-mediated disorders. Unsorted libraries were prepared from 2 million PBMCs that had been stored at -80 C. The cDNA was produced through 5'RACE with 10-nucleotide random UMIs. MiXCR, applied by TCRdb to the 5' RACE reads, yields one record per CDR3 protein. Of around 13,000 distinct CDR3 sequences in the sample, 8% to 13% were seen once. Germline V gives CDR1 DFQATT, CDR2 SNEGSKA (reference sequence). Deletions cut 1 base from V and 8 bases from J, with 9 bases between. CDR3 size: 12 residues. This clonotype was observed at least ten times.

Source material: PBMCs. The receptor was isolated from a woman aged 40 to 50 in good health. This sequence joins TRBV20-1 and TRBJ2-1, with D uncertain. CDR3 DNA: TGCAGTGCTAGAGTGGGGATCGATGAGCAGTTCTTC. This sequence encodes CSARVGIDEQFF.